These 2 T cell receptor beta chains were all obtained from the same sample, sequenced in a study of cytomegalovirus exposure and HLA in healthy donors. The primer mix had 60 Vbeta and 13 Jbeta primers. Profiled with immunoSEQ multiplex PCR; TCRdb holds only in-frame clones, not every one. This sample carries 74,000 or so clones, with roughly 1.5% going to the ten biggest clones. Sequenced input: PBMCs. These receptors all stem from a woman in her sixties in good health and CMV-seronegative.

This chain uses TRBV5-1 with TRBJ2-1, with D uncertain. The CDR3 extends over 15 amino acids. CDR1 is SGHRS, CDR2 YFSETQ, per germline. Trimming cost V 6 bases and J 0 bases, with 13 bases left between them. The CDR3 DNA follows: TGCGCCAGCACCCTACGAGGAGACTCCTACAATGAGCAGTTCTTC. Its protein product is CASTLRGDSYNEQFF.

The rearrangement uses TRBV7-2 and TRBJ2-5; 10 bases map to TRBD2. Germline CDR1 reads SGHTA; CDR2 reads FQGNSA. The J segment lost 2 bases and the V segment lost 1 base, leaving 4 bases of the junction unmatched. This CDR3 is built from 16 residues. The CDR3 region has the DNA TGTGCCAGCAGCTTAGAACTAGCGGGGACACAAGAGACCCAGTACTTC. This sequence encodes CASSLELAGTQETQYF.